This record covers a single TCR beta chain. Its antigen is as yet unknown. This sample is drawn from a study of T-cell memory formation after mild COVID-19. TCRdb re-called the 5' RACE reads through MiXCR, storing one row per CDR3 protein. The repertoire holds 400,000 or so distinct CDR3 sequences, with around 21% as singletons. Overall study findings and caveats: Of the contracting clones, CD4+ ones lay mainly in CM and EM, and CD8+ ones in EMRA. CD4/CD8 balance characterized clones contracting day 15 to 85, and CD4+ skew characterized later expanders.

Sequencing was done on a sample of PBMCs or a T cell subset sorted from them (not recorded which). The clonotype comes from an adult woman who had mild COVID-19 (a few samples of this study predate the infection). Cell type and time point are not known.

The CDR3: CASSSRGQGHEQYF. The CDR3 region has the DNA TGTGCCAGTAGTAGCCGGGGACAGGGGCACGAGCAGTACTTC. The chain carries TRBV19 and TRBJ2-7; TRBD1 aligns across 10 bases. V dropped 4 bases and J dropped 5; count of bases not matched to a gene: 5. The V gene's germline CDR1 is LNHDA and CDR2 SQIVND (reference sequence). The CDR3 extends over 14 amino acids.